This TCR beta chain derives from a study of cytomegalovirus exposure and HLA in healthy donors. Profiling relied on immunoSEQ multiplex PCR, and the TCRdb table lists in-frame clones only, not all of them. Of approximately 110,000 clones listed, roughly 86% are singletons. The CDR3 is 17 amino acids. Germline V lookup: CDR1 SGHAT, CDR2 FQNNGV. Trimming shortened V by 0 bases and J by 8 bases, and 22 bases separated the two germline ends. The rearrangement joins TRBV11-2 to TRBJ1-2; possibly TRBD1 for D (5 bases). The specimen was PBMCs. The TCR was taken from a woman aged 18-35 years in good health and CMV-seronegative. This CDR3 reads CASSLDPRGGGGRGYTF. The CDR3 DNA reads TGTGCCAGCAGCTTAGATCCTCGTGGGGGGGGAGGACGCGGCTACACCTTC.